The rows below give T cell receptor beta chains drawn from one sample of a study of shared clonotypes between healthy human individuals. Profiling relied on immunoSEQ multiplex PCR, and the TCRdb table lists in-frame clones only, not all of them. Among more than 1.2 million clones, around 98.5% were seen once, and the ten largest hold roughly 0.35%. Sequenced sample: naive CD4+ T cells sorted from blood. The receptors were gathered from a man aged 25-40 years in good health. Both conserved end residues are trimmed from each CDR3.

v_call: TRBV18
cdr3_aa: ASSPTGTGLTEAF

v_call: TRBV7-8
cdr3_aa: ASSPTDSGNTIY

v_call: TRBV9
cdr3_aa: ASSVGTTGPGELF

v_call: TRBV7-9
cdr3_aa: ASSLIKGGLDQPQH

v_call: TRBV5-5
cdr3_aa: ASSFNRGSLDTQY

v_call: TRBV28
cdr3_aa: ASSPLAGYTDTQY

v_call: TRBV7-8
cdr3_aa: ASTPWARLEENYNEQF

v_call: TRBV25-1
cdr3_aa: ASSLNGRAHEQY

v_call: TRBV10-3
cdr3_aa: AISTGSYEQY

v_call: TRBV5-1
cdr3_aa: ASSSGQGNTGELF

v_call: TRBV18
cdr3_aa: ASSPGPGRRTLGELF

v_call: TRBV14
cdr3_aa: ASSQKDLRWDRSYEQY

v_call: TRBV7-9
cdr3_aa: ASSSLLAGVVNNEQF

v_call: TRBV5-1
cdr3_aa: ASSRQNYYEQY

v_call: TRBV15
cdr3_aa: ATSRGLADTQY

v_call: TRBV7-6
cdr3_aa: ASSLGSGSGNTIY

v_call: TRBV14
cdr3_aa: ASSQEASGRVQY

v_call: TRBV5-1
cdr3_aa: ASSDPGGANNEQF

v_call: TRBV9
cdr3_aa: ASSKGLAGDGWTDTQY

v_call: TRBV6-5
cdr3_aa: ASSYSRLRPNNEQF

v_call: TRBV6-1
cdr3_aa: ASSEVRGLAGLPQY

v_call: TRBV6-5
cdr3_aa: ASSAGKIVRNTIY

v_call: TRBV15
cdr3_aa: ATRTGALNQPQH

v_call: TRBV7-9
cdr3_aa: ASSPGSVGSYNEQF

v_call: TRBV29-1
cdr3_aa: SVESMTGGSGNTIY

v_call: TRBV9
cdr3_aa: ASSGGLAGMLTDTQY

v_call: TRBV25-1
cdr3_aa: ASGQGNEKLF

v_call: TRBV4-1
cdr3_aa: ASSPVPTQETQY

v_call: TRBV6-6
cdr3_aa: ASSYEQGSGIQY

v_call: TRBV5-1
cdr3_aa: ASSPSELAKNIQY

v_call: TRBV7-8
cdr3_aa: ASSLFQQINSNQPQH

v_call: TRBV6-6
cdr3_aa: ASRPPGQRDEQY

v_call: TRBV28
cdr3_aa: ASRSVDRGFGTQY

v_call: TRBV19
cdr3_aa: ASSIKQNTGELF

v_call: TRBV15
cdr3_aa: ATSRGQGLSYEQY

v_call: TRBV18
cdr3_aa: ASSPGQGIGETQY

v_call: TRBV5-1
cdr3_aa: ASAGGSGANVLT

v_call: TRBV18
cdr3_aa: ASSPKLAGGDNEQF

v_call: TRBV15
cdr3_aa: ATSRDSRQNYGYT

v_call: TRBV18
cdr3_aa: ATRRDNSSNQPQH

v_call: TRBV29-1
cdr3_aa: SAGQIQETQY

v_call: TRBV7-9
cdr3_aa: ASSPGTRTLQDTQY

v_call: TRBV5-1
cdr3_aa: ASSLDGSGDTQY

v_call: TRBV19
cdr3_aa: ASSIALGGGAALKPQH

v_call: TRBV5-1
cdr3_aa: ATSVSGGFTEQF

v_call: TRBV18
cdr3_aa: ASSPTRSYNQPQH

v_call: TRBV5-4
cdr3_aa: ASSVERAGYGYT